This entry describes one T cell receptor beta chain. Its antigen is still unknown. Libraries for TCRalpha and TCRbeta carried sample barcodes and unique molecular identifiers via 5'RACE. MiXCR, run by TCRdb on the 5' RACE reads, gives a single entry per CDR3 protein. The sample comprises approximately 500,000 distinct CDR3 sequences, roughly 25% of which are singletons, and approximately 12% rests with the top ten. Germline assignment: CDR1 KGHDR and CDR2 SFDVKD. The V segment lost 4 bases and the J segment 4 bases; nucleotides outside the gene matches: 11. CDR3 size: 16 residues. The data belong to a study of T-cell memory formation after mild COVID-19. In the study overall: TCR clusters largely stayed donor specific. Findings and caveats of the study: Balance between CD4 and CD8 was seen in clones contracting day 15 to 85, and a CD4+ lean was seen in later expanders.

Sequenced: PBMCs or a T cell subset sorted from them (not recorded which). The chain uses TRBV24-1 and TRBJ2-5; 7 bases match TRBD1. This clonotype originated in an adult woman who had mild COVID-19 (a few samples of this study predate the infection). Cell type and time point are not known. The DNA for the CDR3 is TGTGCCACCAGTGACCGGGACAGCCCGTCGGGAGAGACCCAGTACTTC. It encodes CATSDRDSPSGETQYF.